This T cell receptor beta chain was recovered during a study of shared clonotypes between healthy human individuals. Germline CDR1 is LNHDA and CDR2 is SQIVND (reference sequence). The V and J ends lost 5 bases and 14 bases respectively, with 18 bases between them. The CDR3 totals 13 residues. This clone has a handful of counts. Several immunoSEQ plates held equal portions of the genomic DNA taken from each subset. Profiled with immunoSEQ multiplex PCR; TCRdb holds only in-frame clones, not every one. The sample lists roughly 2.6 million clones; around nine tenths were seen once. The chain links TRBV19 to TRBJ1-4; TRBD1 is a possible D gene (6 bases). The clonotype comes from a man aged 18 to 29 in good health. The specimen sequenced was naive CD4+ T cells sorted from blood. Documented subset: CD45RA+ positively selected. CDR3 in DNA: TGTGCCAGTAGTGCGGAACTCGGACAGTGGCTGTTTTTT. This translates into CASSAELGQWLFF.